This TCR beta chain came from a study of T cell clonotyping in hematopoietic cell transplantation. Study results and limitations: At the given depth, recipient repertoires were over 97% de novo clonotypes. Graft donor and pretransplant recipient Inverse Simpson Index values predicted broader posttransplant TCR diversity. Recipient TCR diversity dropped after transplant; expanded clonotypes rose from day 30 to 180. No sorting was done, leaving CD4 and CD8 contributions mixed.

With respect to this clone: Its antigen remains unknown.

Sequencing used immunoSEQ multiplex PCR; TCRdb keeps in-frame clones, though not all of them. The sample includes roughly 27,000 clones, about 94% of them seen just once. Trimming removed 6 bases from V and 8 bases from J, with 14 bases in between. CDR1 SNHLY and CDR2 FYNNEI come from the germline V gene. There are 13 residues in the CDR3. The chain links TRBV2 to TRBJ1-5, with D perhaps TRBD1 (5 bases). Source material: peripheral blood mononuclear cells. The source of this sequence is a man aged 45-60 years in good health. Some clones in this sample may be carry-over from other donors' samples. The DNA of the CDR3 is TGTGCCAGCAGGAGGACGGCGGGGGAGCCCCAGCATTTT. Translation gives CASRRTAGEPQHF.